These 18 T cell receptor beta chains share one sample of origin, sequenced in a study of low-dose radiotherapy and immunotherapy resistance in tumors. Time point here: before trial treatment. TRAV- and TRBV-specific primers, spanning alpha and beta chains, primed first-strand cDNA. The TCRs were subjected to amplification over approximately 20 PCR cycles employing a constant-region primer in conjunction with a V-primer adapter. From the reads, TCRdb called clonotypes with MiXCR, one entry per CDR3 protein. The sample has almost 40,000 distinct CDR3 sequences, 25% to 40% seen once; the top ten hold approximately 3.7%. The source material was PBMCs, sampled before treatment. These receptors were obtained from a male donor with gallbladder cancer.

This clonotype appeared many times. The chain employs TRBV9 and TRBJ2-7, with 8 bases that match TRBD2. In germline, CDR1 is SGDLS, CDR2 YYNGEE. The CDR3 runs 15 residues. The V and J ends lost 4 bases and 4 bases, in that order; junction bases with no gene match: 10. The CDR3 sequence: CASSIELAGFYEQYF. CDR3 nucleotides: TGTGCCAGCAGCATAGAGCTAGCGGGTTTTTACGAGCAGTACTTC.

This clonotype occurred many times. The V gene is TRBV5-1, the J gene TRBJ2-7; D assignment may be TRBD1 or TRBD2 (5 bases each). The CDR3 contains 14 residues. CDR1 is SGHRS, CDR2 YFSETQ, per germline. V was pared by 0 bases and J by 2 bases, with 9 bases between. CDR3 in amino acids: CASSLAGAPYEQYF. CDR3 sequence (DNA): TGCGCCAGCAGCTTGGCCGGGGCCCCCTACGAGCAGTACTTC.

The table lists this clonotype with a count of one. The chain has TRBV6-4 and TRBJ2-3, with a possible D match to TRBD1 (6 bases). V was clipped by 7 bases and J by 3 bases, with 20 bases between them. The CDR3 is 16 residues long. CDR1 is MRHNA and CDR2 is SNTAGT in the germline V gene. CDR3 DNA: TGTGCCAGCACCTCGAGGAGGACAGCTATTACAGATACGCAGTATTTT. The encoded protein is CASTSRRTAITDTQYF.

This chain joins TRBV5-5 and TRBJ2-1, with D uncertain. Germline V gene lookup returns CDR1 SGHKS and CDR2 YYEKEE (reference sequence). This CDR3 has 15 amino acids. Trimming cost V 6 bases and J 7 bases, with 20 bases left between them. The CDR3: CASTTYPGSMNEQFF. For the CDR3, the DNA is TGTGCCAGCACCACTTACCCTGGGTCGATGAATGAGCAGTTCTTC. The whole variable domain, remainder taken from reference TRBV5-5 and TRBJ2-1, is DAGVTQSPTHLIKTRGQQVTLRCSPISGHKSVSWYQQVLGQGPQFIFQYYEKEERGRGNFPDRFSARQFPNYSSELNVNALLLGDSALYLCASTTYPGSMNEQFFGPGTRLTVL.

Points on this clonotype: A far larger clone is one nucleotide away, so this likely arose from a read error. J is TRBJ2-7 and V is TRBV13; 13 bases are shared with TRBD2. The CDR3 contains 14 residues. CDR1 is PRHDT, CDR2 FYEKMQ, per germline (reference sequence). DNA for the CDR3: TGTGCCAGCAGCCGGACTAGCGGGAGCGGAGAGCATTACTTC. Residues: CASSRTSGSGEHYF.

As to this clonotype: A read error is the likely source, as a far larger clone sits one nucleotide away. The V gene is TRBV5-1, the J gene TRBJ2-1, with D unclear. V was trimmed by 0 bases and J by 10 bases, leaving 14 bases between them. The CDR3 totals 14 residues. Germline CDR1 SGHRS, CDR2 YFSETQ. In DNA form, the CDR3 reads TGCGCCAGCAGCTTGGATCCCGGTTCCTACGAGCAGTTCTTC. The encoded protein is CASSLDPGSYEQFF.

This clonotype was detected many times. The chain employs TRBV24-1 and TRBJ2-3; maybe TRBD2 (5 bases). Germline assignment: CDR1 KGHDR and CDR2 SFDVKD. This CDR3 contains 13 residues. The V end was cut by 2 bases, the J end by 3 bases, with 5 bases between. The CDR3: CATSDSGTDTQYF. DNA of the CDR3: TGTGCCACCAGTGATTCGGGGACAGATACGCAGTATTTT.

The chain has TRBV5-1 and TRBJ2-1; 10 positions agree with TRBD2. The J segment lost 10 bases and the V segment lost 4 bases, leaving 11 bases of the junction unmatched. This CDR3 is built from 15 residues. From germline, CDR1 is SGHRS and CDR2 YFSETQ. CDR3 sequence (DNA): TGCGCCAGCAGCCCCACCCTAGCGGGAGCTCGGGAGCAGTTCTTC. It codes for CASSPTLAGAREQFF.

The rearrangement links TRBV7-8 to TRBJ1-1; D remains unclear. The CDR3 length is 14 residues. Deletions cut 5 bases from V and 0 bases from J, with 10 bases between. Germline CDR1 SGHVS, CDR2 FQNEAQ. CDR3 coding DNA: TGTGCCAGCAGCGGGCCCCGGCTGAACACTGAAGCTTTCTTT. Translation gives CASSGPRLNTEAFF.

In its sample, this clonotype was seen many times. The chain couples TRBV19 to TRBJ2-2; 7 bases agree with TRBD1. The CDR3 spans 16 residues. Germline lookup yields CDR1 LNHDA and CDR2 SQIVND (reference sequence). Trimming removed 7 bases from V and 5 bases from J; junction bases left unmatched: 13. CDR3 loop: CASTPNDRVRTGELFF. In DNA, the CDR3 is TGTGCCAGTACCCCTAATGACAGGGTGAGGACCGGGGAGCTGTTTTTT.

This clonotype occurred many times. The CDR3 nucleotides read TGTGCCAGCAGCGCCGGGACCTACACTGAAGCTTTCTTT. Amino acids: CASSAGTYTEAFF. The gene calls are TRBV7-9 and TRBJ1-1; tentative D call: TRBD1 (5 bases). The CDR3 length is 13 residues. Germline V gene sequence: CDR1 SEHNR, CDR2 FQNEAQ (reference sequence). V was trimmed by 5 bases and J by 3 bases, leaving 10 bases between them.

As concerns this clonotype: With only one base between it and a far larger clone, this is likely a read error. The chain joins TRBV28 to TRBJ2-1; D remains ambiguous. The germline CDR1 and CDR2 sequences are MDHEN and SYDVKM. The CDR3 is 14 amino acids. The V and J ends lost 7 bases and 10 bases respectively, with 20 bases between them. This CDR3 reads CASTRPVGTYEQFF. The CDR3 bases are TGTGCCAGCACCCGCCCGGTGGGCACCTACGAGCAGTTCTTC.

The chain combines TRBV2 with TRBJ2-4; the D gene is possibly TRBD1 (5 bases). From germline, CDR1 is SNHLY and CDR2 FYNNEI. V dropped 7 bases and J dropped 6 bases, with 16 bases sitting between them. The CDR3 covers 14 residues. As DNA, the CDR3 is TGTGCCAGCAAGATGACAGAAAACTCAAACATTCAGTACTTC. Residues: CASKMTENSNIQYF. Full variable domain (missing parts from reference TRBV2 and TRBJ2-4): EPEVTQTPSHQVTQMGQEVILRCVPISNHLYFYWYRQILGQKVEFLVSFYNNEISEKSEIFDDQFSVERPDGSNFTLKIRSTKLEDSAMYFCASKMTENSNIQYFGAGTRLSVL.

The chain links TRBV10-3 to TRBJ1-4; D remains unclear. The CDR3 contains 13 residues. Deletions cut 3 bases from V and 7 bases from J, with 9 bases between. The germline V gene has CDR1 ENHRY and CDR2 SYGVKD. The CDR3 protein is CAISDGPGEKLFF. The CDR3 region has the DNA TGTGCCATCAGTGATGGACCCGGTGAAAAACTGTTTTTT.

In nucleotides, the CDR3 is TGTGCCAGCAGTTTAGGGTACCAGAGGGCTAGCGGGAGGGGCGAGACCCAGTACTTC. Translation gives CASSLGYQRASGRGETQYF. The V and J genes are TRBV28 and TRBJ2-5; 12 bases map to TRBD2. J was trimmed by 5 bases and V by 2 bases; bases with no gene match: 15. Germline CDR1 is MDHEN and CDR2 is SYDVKM. This CDR3 comprises 19 residues.

The genes are TRBV19 and TRBJ2-1; 11 positions agree with TRBD2. CDR3 length: 18 residues. The V and J ends lost 5 bases and 9 bases, in that order; junction bases with no gene match: 18. The V gene's germline CDR1 is LNHDA and CDR2 SQIVND (reference sequence). CDR3 sequence (DNA): TGTGCCAGTAGTCCACCAACCCTACTAGCGGGAGTCTTGGGTGAGCAGTTCTTC. Translated: CASSPPTLLAGVLGEQFF.

The count of this clonotype is one. V and J are TRBV12-3 or TRBV12-4 and TRBJ2-1, with 10 bases fitting TRBD1. This CDR3 has 15 residues. The J segment lost 3 bases and the V segment lost 3 bases, leaving 2 bases of the junction unmatched. CDR3 DNA sequence: TGTGCCAGCAGTTTGGGGACAGGGGTCTACAATGAGCAGTTCTTC. Translating it yields CASSLGTGVYNEQFF.

Of note for this clonotype: This sequence is one base from a far larger clone and is likely a read error. The rearrangement links TRBV6-5 to TRBJ2-3, with 11 bases fitting TRBD2. J was trimmed by 3 bases and V by 5 bases; bases with no gene match: 4. The germline gives CDR1 MNHEY, CDR2 SVGAGI. The CDR3 loop spans 15 amino acids. In DNA form, the CDR3 reads TGTGCCAGCAGTATAGCGGGGGGGGCGACAGATACGCAGTATTTT. Translating gives CASSIAGGATDTQYF.